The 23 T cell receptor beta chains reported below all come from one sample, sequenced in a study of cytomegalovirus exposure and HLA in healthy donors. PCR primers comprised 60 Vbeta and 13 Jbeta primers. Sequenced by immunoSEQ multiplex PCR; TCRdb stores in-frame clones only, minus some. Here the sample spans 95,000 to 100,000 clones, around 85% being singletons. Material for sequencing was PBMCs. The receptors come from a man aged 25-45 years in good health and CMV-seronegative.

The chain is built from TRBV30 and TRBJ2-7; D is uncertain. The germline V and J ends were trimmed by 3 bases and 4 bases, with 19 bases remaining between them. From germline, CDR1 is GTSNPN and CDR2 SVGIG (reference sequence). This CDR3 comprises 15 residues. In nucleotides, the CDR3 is TGTGCCTGGAGCCATGCGTTTGGTTCGTCGTACGAGCAGTACTTC. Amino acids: CAWSHAFGSSYEQYF.

In DNA, the CDR3 is TGTGCCAGCAGCAAAACCGCGAGGGATTCGGCGGGAGCACCCTACAATGAGCAGTTCTTC. Residues: CASSKTARDSAGAPYNEQFF. The chain is built from TRBV4-2 and TRBJ2-1; TRBD2 matches 7 bases. Germline trimming cut 5 bases from V and 2 bases from J; bases unmatched to any gene: 21. Per germline, CDR1 LGHNA and CDR2 YNFKEQ. This CDR3 spans 20 amino acids.

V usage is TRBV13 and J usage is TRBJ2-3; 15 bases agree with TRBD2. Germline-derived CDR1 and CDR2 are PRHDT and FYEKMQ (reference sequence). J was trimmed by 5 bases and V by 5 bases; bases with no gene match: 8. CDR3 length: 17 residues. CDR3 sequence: CASSTGLAGGPGDTQYF. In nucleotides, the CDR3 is TGTGCCAGCAGCACCGGACTAGCGGGGGGGCCAGGAGATACGCAGTATTTT.

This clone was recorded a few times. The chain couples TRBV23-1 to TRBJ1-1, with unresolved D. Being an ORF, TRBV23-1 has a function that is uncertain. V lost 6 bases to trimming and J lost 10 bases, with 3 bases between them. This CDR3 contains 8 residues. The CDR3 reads CASSGAFF. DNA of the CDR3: TGCGCCAGCAGCGGAGCTTTCTTT.

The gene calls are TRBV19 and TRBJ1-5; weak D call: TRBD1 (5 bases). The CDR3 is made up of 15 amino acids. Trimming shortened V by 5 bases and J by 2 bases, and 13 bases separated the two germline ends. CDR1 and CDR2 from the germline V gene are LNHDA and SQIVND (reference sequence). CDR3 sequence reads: CASSGAADRNQPQHF. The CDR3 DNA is TGTGCCAGTAGTGGGGCCGCTGATCGCAATCAGCCCCAGCATTTT.

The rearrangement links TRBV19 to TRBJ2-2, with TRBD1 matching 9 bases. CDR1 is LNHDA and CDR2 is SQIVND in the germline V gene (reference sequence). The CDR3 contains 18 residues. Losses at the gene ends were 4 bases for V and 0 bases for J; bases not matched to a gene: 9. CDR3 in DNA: TGTGCCAGTAGTAGAGGACAGGGGAGTTCCCCGAACACCGGGGAGCTGTTTTTT. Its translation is CASSRGQGSSPNTGELFF.

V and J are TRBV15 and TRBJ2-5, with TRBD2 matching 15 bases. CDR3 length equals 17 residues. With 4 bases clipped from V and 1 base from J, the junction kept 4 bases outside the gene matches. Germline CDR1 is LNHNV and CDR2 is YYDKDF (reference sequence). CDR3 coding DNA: TGTGCCACCAGCACTGGGACTAGCGGGGGGCGCCAAGAGACCCAGTACTTC. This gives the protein CATSTGTSGGRQETQYF.

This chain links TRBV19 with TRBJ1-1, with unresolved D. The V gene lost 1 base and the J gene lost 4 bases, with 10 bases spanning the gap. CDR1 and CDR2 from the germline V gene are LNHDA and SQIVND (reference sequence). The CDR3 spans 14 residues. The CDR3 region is CASSIGSRLTEAFF. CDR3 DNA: TGTGCCAGTAGTATAGGCAGTAGACTCACTGAAGCTTTCTTT.

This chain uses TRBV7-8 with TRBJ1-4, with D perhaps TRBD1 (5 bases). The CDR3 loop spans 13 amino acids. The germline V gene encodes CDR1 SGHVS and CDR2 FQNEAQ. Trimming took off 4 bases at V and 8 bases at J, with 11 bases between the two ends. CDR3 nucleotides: TGTGCCAGCAGCTCGCAGGGAGGGGAAAAACTGTTTTTT. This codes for CASSSQGGEKLFF.

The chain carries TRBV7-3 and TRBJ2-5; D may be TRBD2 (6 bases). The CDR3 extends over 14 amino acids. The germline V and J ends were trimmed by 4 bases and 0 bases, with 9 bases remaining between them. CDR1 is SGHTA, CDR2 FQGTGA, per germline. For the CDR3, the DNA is TGTGCCAGCAGCTCTCGGGGGAACCAAGAGACCCAGTACTTC. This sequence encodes CASSSRGNQETQYF.

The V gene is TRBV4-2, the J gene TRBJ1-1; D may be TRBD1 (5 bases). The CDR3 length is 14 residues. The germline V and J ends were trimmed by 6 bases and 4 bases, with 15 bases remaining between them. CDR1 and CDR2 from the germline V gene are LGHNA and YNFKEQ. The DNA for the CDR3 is TGTGCCAGCAGGGGGGGGAGGGAGAGCACTGAAGCTTTCTTT. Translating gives CASRGGRESTEAFF.

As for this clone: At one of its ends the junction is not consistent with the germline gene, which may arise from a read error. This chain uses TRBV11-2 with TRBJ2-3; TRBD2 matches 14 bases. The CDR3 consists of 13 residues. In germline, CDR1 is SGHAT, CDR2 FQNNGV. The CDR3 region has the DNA TGTGCCAGCAGCTCGGGACTAGCGGGAGAGGTGGGGTTT. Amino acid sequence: CASSSGLAGEVGF. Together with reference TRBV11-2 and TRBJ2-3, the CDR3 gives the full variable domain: EAGVAQSPRYKIIEKRQSVAFWCNPISGHATLYWYQQILGQGPKLLIQFQNNGVVDDSQLPKDRFSAERLKGVDSTLKIQPAKLEDSAVYLCASSSGLAGEVGFGPGTRLTVL.

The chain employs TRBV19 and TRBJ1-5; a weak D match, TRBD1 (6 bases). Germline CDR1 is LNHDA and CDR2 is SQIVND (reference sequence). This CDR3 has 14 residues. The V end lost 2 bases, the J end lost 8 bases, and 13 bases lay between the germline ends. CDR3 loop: CASSIRGISEPQHF. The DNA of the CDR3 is TGTGCCAGTAGTATAAGGGGGATTAGCGAGCCCCAGCATTTT. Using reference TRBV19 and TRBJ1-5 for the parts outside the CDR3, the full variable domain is DGGITQSPKYLFRKEGQNVTLSCEQNLNHDAMYWYRQDPGQGLRLIYYSQIVNDFQKGDIAEGYSVSREKKESFPLTVTSAQKNPTAFYLCASSIRGISEPQHFGDGTRLSIL.

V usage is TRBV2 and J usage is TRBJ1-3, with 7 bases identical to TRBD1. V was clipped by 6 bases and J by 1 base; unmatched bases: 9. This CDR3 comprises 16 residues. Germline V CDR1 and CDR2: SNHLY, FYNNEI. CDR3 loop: CASSLEGASSGNTIYF. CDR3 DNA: TGTGCCAGCAGCCTGGAGGGGGCGTCTTCTGGAAACACCATATATTTT.

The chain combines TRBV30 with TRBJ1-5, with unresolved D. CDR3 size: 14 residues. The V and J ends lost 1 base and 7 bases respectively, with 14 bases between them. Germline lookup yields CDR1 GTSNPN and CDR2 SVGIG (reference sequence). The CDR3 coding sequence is TGTGCCTGGAGTGCGGCAATCTGGGAGCAGCCCCAGCATTTT. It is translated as CAWSAAIWEQPQHF.

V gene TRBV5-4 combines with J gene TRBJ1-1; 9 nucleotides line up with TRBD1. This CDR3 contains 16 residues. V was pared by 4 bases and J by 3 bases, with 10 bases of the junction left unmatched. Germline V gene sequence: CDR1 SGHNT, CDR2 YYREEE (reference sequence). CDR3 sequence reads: CASSPGQGRVDTEAFF. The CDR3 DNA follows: TGTGCCAGCAGCCCGGGACAGGGTAGGGTAGACACTGAAGCTTTCTTT. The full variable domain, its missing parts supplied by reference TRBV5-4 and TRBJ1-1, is ETGVTQSPTHLIKTRGQQVTLRCSSQSGHNTVSWYQQALGQGPQFIFQYYREEENGRGNFPPRFSGLQFPNYSSELNVNALELDDSALYLCASSPGQGRVDTEAFFGQGTRLTVV.

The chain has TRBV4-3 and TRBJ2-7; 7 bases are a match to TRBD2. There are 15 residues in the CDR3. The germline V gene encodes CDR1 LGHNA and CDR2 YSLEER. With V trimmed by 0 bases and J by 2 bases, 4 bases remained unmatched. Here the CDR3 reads CASSQEMAGAYEQYF. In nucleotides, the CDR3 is TGCGCCAGCAGCCAAGAAATGGCGGGAGCCTACGAGCAGTACTTC.

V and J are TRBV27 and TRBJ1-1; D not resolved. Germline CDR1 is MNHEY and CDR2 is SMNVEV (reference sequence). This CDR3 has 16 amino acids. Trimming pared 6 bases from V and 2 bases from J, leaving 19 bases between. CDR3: CASRRGLSLANTEAFF. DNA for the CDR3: TGTGCCAGCAGGCGTGGACTAAGCCTGGCTAACACTGAAGCTTTCTTT.

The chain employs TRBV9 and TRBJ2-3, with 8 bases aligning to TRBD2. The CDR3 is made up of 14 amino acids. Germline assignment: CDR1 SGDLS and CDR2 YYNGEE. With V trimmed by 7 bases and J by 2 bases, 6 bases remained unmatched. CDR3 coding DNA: TGTGCCAGCTCACTAGCGGAATACACAGATACGCAGTATTTT. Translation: CASSLAEYTDTQYF.

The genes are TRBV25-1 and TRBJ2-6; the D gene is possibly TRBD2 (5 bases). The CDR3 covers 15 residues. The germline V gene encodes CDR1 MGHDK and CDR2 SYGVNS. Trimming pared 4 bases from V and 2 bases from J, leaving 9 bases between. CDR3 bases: TGTGCCAGCAGTGGCCCGAGGGCTGGGGCCAACGTCCTGACTTTC. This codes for CASSGPRAGANVLTF.

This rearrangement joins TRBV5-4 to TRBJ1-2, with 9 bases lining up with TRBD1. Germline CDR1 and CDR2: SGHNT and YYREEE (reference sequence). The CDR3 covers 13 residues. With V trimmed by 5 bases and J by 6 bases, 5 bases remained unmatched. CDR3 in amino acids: CASSIQGADGYTF. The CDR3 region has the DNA TGTGCCAGCAGTATACAGGGGGCGGATGGCTACACCTTC.

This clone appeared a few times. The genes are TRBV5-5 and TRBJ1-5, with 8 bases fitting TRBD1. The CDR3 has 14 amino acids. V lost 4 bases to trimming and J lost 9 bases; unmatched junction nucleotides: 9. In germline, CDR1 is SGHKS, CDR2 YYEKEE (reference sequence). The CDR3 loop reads CASSPGTGGMPQHF. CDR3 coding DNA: TGTGCCAGCAGCCCAGGGACAGGAGGGATGCCCCAGCATTTT.

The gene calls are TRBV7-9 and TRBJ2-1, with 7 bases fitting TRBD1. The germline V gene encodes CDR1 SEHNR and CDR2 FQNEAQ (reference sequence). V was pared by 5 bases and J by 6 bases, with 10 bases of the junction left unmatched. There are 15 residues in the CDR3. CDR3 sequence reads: CASSPQGPRVNEQFF. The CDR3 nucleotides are TGTGCCAGCAGCCCACAGGGGCCTCGGGTCAATGAGCAGTTCTTC.